This T cell receptor (beta chain) was obtained from a study of T cell responses to AZD1222 COVID-19 vaccine. This table comes from immunoSEQ multiplex PCR, and its TCRdb copy is limited to in-frame clones, with some not included. The table lists approximately 130,000 clones, around 89% of them singletons. Germline loops: CDR1 LGHDT, CDR2 YNNKEL (reference sequence). The germline V and J ends were trimmed by 4 bases and 3 bases, with 9 bases remaining between them. CDR3 length equals 13 residues. The rearrangement links TRBV3-1 (or the pseudogene TRBV3-2) to TRBJ2-5, with D perhaps given as TRBD1 or TRBD2 (5 bases each). The material sequenced was peripheral blood, taken 28 days after the second AZD1222 dose. The clonotype was recovered from an adult who received the AZD1222 COVID-19 vaccine. CDR3 sequence (DNA): TGTGCCAGCAGCCTCCTGGGGGAAGAGACCCAGTACTTC. Its translation is CASSLLGEETQYF.